Each of the 18 T cell receptor beta chains below was sequenced from the same sample in a study of cytomegalovirus exposure and HLA in healthy donors. Researchers ran the PCR with 60 Vbeta and 13 Jbeta primers. Assay: immunoSEQ multiplex PCR; the TCRdb copy retains only in-frame clones and omits some. In the table there are 150,000 to 200,000 clones, about 80% of which are singletons. Sequencing was performed on PBMCs. The origin of the receptors is a man between 35 and 55 years old in good health and CMV-seronegative.

This chain connects TRBV4-3 to TRBJ1-1, with TRBD1 identical over 8 bases. Germline CDR1 reads LGHNA; CDR2 reads YSLEER. V lost 4 bases and J lost 6; bases outside the gene matches: 7. CDR3 size: 14 residues. DNA of the CDR3: TGCGCCAGCAGCCCTCGGACAGGGTCGCCTGAAGCTTTCTTT. Its translation: CASSPRTGSPEAFF.

This chain joins TRBV6-5 and TRBJ1-1, with 11 bases fitting TRBD1. The ends lost 2 bases at V and 7 bases at J; junction bases unmatched: 6. The germline gives CDR1 MNHEY, CDR2 SVGAGI. CDR3 length equals 15 residues. The CDR3 region has the DNA TGTGCCAGCAGTTACGGGGGGACAGGGGGAGTTGAAGCTTTCTTT. Translated, it gives CASSYGGTGGVEAFF.

The V call is TRBV7-2, the J call TRBJ1-1; 8 bases are shared with TRBD1. This CDR3 spans 14 amino acids. Germline-derived CDR1 and CDR2 are SGHTA and FQGNSA. J lost 4 bases, V lost 0 bases, and 1 base had no gene match. The CDR3 DNA is TGTGCCAGCAGCTTAGCGACAGGGGCCACTGAAGCTTTCTTT. This sequence encodes CASSLATGATEAFF.

The rearrangement joins TRBV5-1 to TRBJ2-2; 14 bases match TRBD2. V lost 5 bases, J lost 6 bases, and 6 bases stayed unmatched. The CDR3 runs 16 residues. Germline V gene data show CDR1 as SGHRS and CDR2 as YFSETQ. The CDR3 DNA follows: TGCGCCAGCAGACAGGGACTAGCGGGAGTTCCCGGGGAGCTGTTTTTT. Amino acids: CASRQGLAGVPGELFF.

V and J are TRBV28 and TRBJ1-1; a weak D match, TRBD1 (5 bases). Germline V gives CDR1 MDHEN, CDR2 SYDVKM. Trimming removed 7 bases at V and 2 bases at J, with 17 bases between. The CDR3 covers 15 residues. CDR3 amino acids: CASTNLDSSNTEAFF. The CDR3 DNA reads TGTGCCAGCACTAATCTCGACAGCTCCAACACTGAAGCTTTCTTT. Filled out from reference TRBV28 and TRBJ1-1, the complete variable domain reads DVKVTQSSRYLVKRTGEKVFLECVQDMDHENMFWYRQDPGLGLRLIYFSYDVKMKEKGDIPEGYSVSREKKERFSLILESASTNQTSMYLCASTNLDSSNTEAFFGQGTRLTVV.

This clone appeared once. This chain joins TRBV28 and TRBJ1-2; TRBD1 might be the D (5 bases). The CDR3 loop spans 20 amino acids. CDR1 and CDR2 from the germline V gene are MDHEN and SYDVKM. V lost 6 bases and J 4 bases, leaving 33 bases between the germline ends. Written as DNA, the CDR3 is TGTGCCAGCAGACGTCATCCACTTATTCAGGGTCTCCCTTTAAGCTATGGCTACACCTTC. Its translation: CASRRHPLIQGLPLSYGYTF.

The rearrangement links TRBV4-2 to TRBJ2-2; D remains unclear. Germline V gives CDR1 LGHNA, CDR2 YNFKEQ. This CDR3 is 13 amino acids long. The V end was cut by 0 bases, the J end by 6 bases, with 5 bases between. The CDR3 DNA sequence: TGTGCCAGCAGCCAAGAGGCGGCCGGGGAGCTGTTTTTT. Its protein product is CASSQEAAGELFF.

V gene TRBV6-1 combines with J gene TRBJ2-7, with D unclear. Germline values: CDR1 MNHNS, CDR2 SASEGT. V was trimmed by 1 base and J by 3 bases, leaving 7 bases between them. CDR3 length: 13 residues. The CDR3 region has the DNA TGTGCCAGCAGTGAAGTGGCAGGCTACGAGCAGTACTTC. It yields the protein CASSEVAGYEQYF.

The chain carries TRBV7-9 and TRBJ1-5, with TRBD1 matching over 9 bases. CDR3 length: 15 amino acids. The J segment lost 3 bases and the V segment lost 3 bases, leaving 3 bases of the junction unmatched. CDR1 is SEHNR, CDR2 FQNEAQ, per germline (reference sequence). The CDR3 spells CASSFGTGTNQPQHF. The CDR3 coding sequence is TGTGCCAGCAGCTTCGGGACAGGGACCAATCAGCCCCAGCATTTT.

The chain has TRBV5-1 and TRBJ1-5; TRBD1 is a possible D gene (5 bases). The CDR3 loop spans 14 amino acids. Per germline, CDR1 SGHRS and CDR2 YFSETQ. The germline V and J ends were trimmed by 2 bases and 2 bases, with 8 bases remaining between them. The CDR3 DNA follows: TGCGCCAGCAGCTTAGGCAGGGGCAATCAGCCCCAGCATTTT. Protein: CASSLGRGNQPQHF.

The chain is built from TRBV28 and TRBJ2-7; D call uncertain. Germline lookup yields CDR1 MDHEN and CDR2 SYDVKM. Trimming removed 6 bases at V and 2 bases at J, with 11 bases between. The CDR3 is 13 residues long. For the CDR3, the DNA is TGTGCCAGCAGCCCGACTCCAGCCTACGAGCAGTACTTC. This codes for CASSPTPAYEQYF.

V usage is TRBV6-5 and J usage is TRBJ2-7; D is possibly TRBD2 (6 bases). Trimming cost V 2 bases and J 5 bases, with 19 bases left between them. The CDR3 runs to 16 residues. The V gene's germline CDR1 is MNHEY and CDR2 SVGAGI. The CDR3 region is CASSYGTGTGWDEQYF. CDR3 DNA: TGTGCCAGCAGTTACGGAACCGGGACTGGATGGGACGAGCAGTACTTC.

The chain carries TRBV5-1 and TRBJ1-1; D unclear. This CDR3 region has 12 residues. Trimming shortened V by 0 bases and J by 7 bases, and 7 bases separated the two germline ends. CDR1 is SGHRS and CDR2 is YFSETQ in the germline V gene. The CDR3 DNA follows: TGCGCCAGCAGCTTGGCCGGCGGTGAAGCTTTCTTT. Translation: CASSLAGGEAFF. Full variable domain (outside the CDR3, taken from reference TRBV5-1 and TRBJ1-1): KAGVTQTPRYLIKTRGQQVTLSCSPISGHRSVSWYQQTPGQGLQFLFEYFSETQRNKGNFPGRFSGRQFSNSRSEMNVSTLELGDSALYLCASSLAGGEAFFGQGTRLTVV.

The chain recombines TRBV18 with TRBJ1-5; tentatively, D is TRBD1 (6 bases). V was trimmed by 5 bases and J by 7 bases, leaving 15 bases between them. The CDR3 is 14 amino acids. Per the germline V gene, CDR1 is KGHSH and CDR2 is LQKENI. The CDR3 sequence is CASSSGGAEQPQHF. CDR3 in DNA: TGTGCCAGCTCATCTGGGGGGGCGGAGCAGCCCCAGCATTTT.

The gene calls are TRBV18 and TRBJ2-6; the D is unclear. V was clipped by 3 bases and J by 2 bases, with 23 bases between them. From germline, CDR1 is KGHSH and CDR2 LQKENI. The CDR3 totals 20 residues. CDR3 loop: CASSPRVQSLGDAGANVLTF. The CDR3 DNA reads as TGTGCCAGCTCACCTCGGGTCCAATCCCTAGGTGACGCTGGGGCCAACGTCCTGACTTTC.

The V gene is TRBV11-2, the J gene TRBJ2-7, with a possible D match to TRBD2 (6 bases). The germline V gene has CDR1 SGHAT and CDR2 FQNNGV. The V end lost 5 bases, the J end lost 1 base, and 12 bases lay between the germline ends. The CDR3 consists of 14 residues. As DNA, the CDR3 is TGTGCCAGCAGCCGGGCGCGGGGATCCTACGAGCAGTACTTC. It yields the protein CASSRARGSYEQYF.

The chain employs TRBV6-1 and TRBJ1-6; D gene unclear. Trimming left V 6 bases short and J 6 bases short, with 6 bases between. This CDR3 spans 12 amino acids. Germline CDR1 and CDR2: MNHNS and SASEGT. This CDR3 reads CASRWLNSPLHF. The CDR3 DNA is TGTGCCAGCAGGTGGCTTAATTCACCCCTCCACTTT.

This clone was observed once. The J gene is TRBJ2-3, the V gene TRBV11-2; 10 positions match TRBD2. Germline-derived CDR1 and CDR2 are SGHAT and FQNNGV. Trimming took 0 bases from V and 6 from J; bases not matched to a gene: 3. The CDR3 has 15 residues. The CDR3 spells CASSLETSGMDTQYF. The CDR3 nucleotides read TGTGCCAGCAGCTTAGAAACTAGCGGGATGGATACGCAGTATTTT. Supplemented by reference TRBV11-2 and TRBJ2-3, the full variable domain reads EAGVAQSPRYKIIEKRQSVAFWCNPISGHATLYWYQQILGQGPKLLIQFQNNGVVDDSQLPKDRFSAERLKGVDSTLKIQPAKLEDSAVYLCASSLETSGMDTQYFGPGTRLTVL.